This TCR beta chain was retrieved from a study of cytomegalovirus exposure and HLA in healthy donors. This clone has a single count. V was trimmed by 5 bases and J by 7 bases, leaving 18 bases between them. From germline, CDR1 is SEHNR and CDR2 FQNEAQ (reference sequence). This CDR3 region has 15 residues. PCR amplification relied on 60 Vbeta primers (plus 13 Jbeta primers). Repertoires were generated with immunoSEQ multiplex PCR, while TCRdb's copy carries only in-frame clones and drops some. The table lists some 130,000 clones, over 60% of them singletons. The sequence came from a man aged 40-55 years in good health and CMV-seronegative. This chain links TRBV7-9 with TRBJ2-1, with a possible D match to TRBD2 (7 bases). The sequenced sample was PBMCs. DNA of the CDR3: TGTGCCAGCAGCGGGGGGGCAGGGTGGTGGAATGAGCAGTTCTTC. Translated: CASSGGAGWWNEQFF. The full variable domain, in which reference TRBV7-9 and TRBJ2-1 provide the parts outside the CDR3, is DTGVSQNPRHKITKRGQNVTFRCDPISEHNRLYWYRQTLGQGPEFLTYFQNEAQLEKSRLLSDRFSAERPKGSFSTLEIQRTEQGDSAMYLCASSGGAGWWNEQFFGPGTRLTVL.